Listed below are T cell receptor beta chains from one sample, sequenced in a study of T cell changes during pregnancy in multiple sclerosis. The protocol was immunoSEQ multiplex PCR, while the TCRdb copy is restricted to in-frame clones and leaves out a portion. The sample has some 76,000 clones; about 90% are singletons. Specimen: CD4+ T cells from peripheral blood mononuclear cells, collected after pregnancy. The receptors shown here come from a female donor with multiple sclerosis, enrolled in a pregnancy study. Each CDR3 is given with its conserved first and last residue. The D gene is left open where the match is weak. A clone size is listed for some rows: how often the clone was seen (once, few, many), or a class if it is expanded.

abundance	d_gene	v_gene	j_gene	CDR3nt	CDR3aa
.	TRBD2	TRBV27	TRBJ2-1	TGTGCCAGCAGGCCGGGACTAGCGGGAGTGAATGAGCAGTTCTTC	CASRPGLAGVNEQFF
.	TRBD1	TRBV5-6	TRBJ2-1	TGTGCCAGCAGCTTTTTACTGGCCAGACAGGGGTCGACGAATGAGCAGTTCTTC	CASSFLLARQGSTNEQFF
.	TRBD1	TRBV7-8	TRBJ1-5	TGTGCCAGCAGCTTGGGAAGAGACAGGGGGAGAAATCAGCCCCAGCATTTT	CASSLGRDRGRNQPQHF
.	.	TRBV11-2	TRBJ1-4	TGTGCCAGCAGCCTCACATTGGGGGGAACTAATGAAAAACTGTTTTTT	CASSLTLGGTNEKLFF
.	TRBD2	TRBV5-8	TRBJ2-3	TGTGCCAGCGGGAGGGCTACGCAGTATTTT	CASGRATQYF
.	.	TRBV6-5	TRBJ1-3	TGTGCCAGCAGTTACTCGAGGGGAAACACCATATATTTT	CASSYSRGNTIYF
few	.	TRBV14	TRBJ1-1	TGTGCCAGCAGCCATGTGGCAGGGGTAGGCACTGAAGCTTTCTTT	CASSHVAGVGTEAFF
.	.	TRBV5-4	TRBJ2-1	TGTGCCAGCAGCTCGAGCTCCTACAATGAGCAGTTCTTC	CASSSSSYNEQFF
few	TRBD1	TRBV6-1	TRBJ1-4	TGTGCCAGCAGTGAATATGGGACAGGGGCCTTTGCAACTAATGAAAAACTGTTTTTT	CASSEYGTGAFATNEKLFF
.	TRBD2	TRBV5-1	TRBJ2-3	TGCGCCAGCATGAGGATCGGGACTAGCGGGATCACAGATACGCAGTATTTT	CASMRIGTSGITDTQYF
.	.	TRBV30	TRBJ2-3	TGTGCCTGGAGTAAGCAGGGTATAGCAGATACGCAGTATTTT	CAWSKQGIADTQYF
.	.	TRBV7-9	TRBJ2-5	TGTGCCAGCAGCCCCAGGACGGTCGGGGAAGAGACCCAGTACTTC	CASSPRTVGEETQYF
.	TRBD2	TRBV14	TRBJ2-3	TGTGCCAGCAGCCGGACTAGCGGGGGCACAGATACGCAGTATTTT	CASSRTSGGTDTQYF
.	TRBD2	TRBV19	TRBJ2-7	TGTGCCAGTAGTGCCCGACCGACTAGCGGGAGGGTCTACGAGCAGTACTTC	CASSARPTSGRVYEQYF
.	TRBD2	TRBV7-8	TRBJ2-7	TGTGCCAGCAGCTCAATAGCGGGAGGGTATGTGCGGGAGCAGTACTTC	CASSSIAGGYVREQYF
.	TRBD1	TRBV27	TRBJ2-2	TGTGCCAGCAGCCCGGGGACAGCGCGCACCGGGGAGCTGTTTTTT	CASSPGTARTGELFF